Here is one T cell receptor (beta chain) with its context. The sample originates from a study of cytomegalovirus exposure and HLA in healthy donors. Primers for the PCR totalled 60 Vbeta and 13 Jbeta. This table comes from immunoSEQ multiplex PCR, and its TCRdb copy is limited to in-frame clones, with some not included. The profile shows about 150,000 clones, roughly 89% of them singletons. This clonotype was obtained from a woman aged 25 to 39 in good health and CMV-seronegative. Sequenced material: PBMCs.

In DNA, the CDR3 is TGCAGCGTACCTCAAAATACGCGCTATGGCTACACCTTC. This encodes CSVPQNTRYGYTF. V is TRBV29-1 and J is TRBJ1-2; D is unresolved. V was cut by 6 bases and J by 4 bases, with 15 bases left in between. The germline V gene encodes CDR1 SQVTM and CDR2 ANQGSEA. CDR3 length: 13 amino acids.